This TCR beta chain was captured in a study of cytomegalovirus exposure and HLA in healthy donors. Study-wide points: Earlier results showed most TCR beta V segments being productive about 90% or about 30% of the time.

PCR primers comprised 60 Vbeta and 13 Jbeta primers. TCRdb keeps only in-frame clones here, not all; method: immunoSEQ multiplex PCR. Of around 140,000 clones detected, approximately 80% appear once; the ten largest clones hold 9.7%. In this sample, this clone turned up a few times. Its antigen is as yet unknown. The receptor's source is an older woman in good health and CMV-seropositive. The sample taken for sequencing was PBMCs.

CDR3 sequence (DNA): TGTGCCAGCAGTTCCACTAGCGGGGGCCAAGAGACCCAGTACTTC. Translating gives CASSSTSGGQETQYF. This chain links TRBV6-5 with TRBJ2-5; 11 nucleotides match TRBD2. CDR1 is MNHEY, CDR2 SVGAGI, per germline. Trimming took 4 bases from V and 1 from J; bases not matched to a gene: 2. CDR3 length: 15 amino acids.